This T cell receptor beta chain was identified during a study of T cells after yellow fever vaccination. Trimming removed 6 bases from V and 3 bases from J, with 11 bases in between. The CDR3 contains 13 residues. This clonotype was counted ten times or more. TCRdb reanalysed the 5' RACE reads using MiXCR and keeps one entry per CDR3 protein. The table lists 150,000 to 200,000 distinct CDR3 sequences, roughly 9.6% of them singletons. This receptor was identified in a man aged 18 to 30 who received the YFV17D yellow fever vaccine. This specimen was CD8+ T cells sorted from PBMCs, taken 15 days after the yellow fever booster vaccination. The chain recombines TRBV12-3 or TRBV12-4 with TRBJ1-1; no firm D call. CDR3 region: CASSPAAYTEAFF. The DNA for the CDR3 is TGTGCCAGCAGCCCAGCGGCCTACACTGAAGCTTTCTTT.